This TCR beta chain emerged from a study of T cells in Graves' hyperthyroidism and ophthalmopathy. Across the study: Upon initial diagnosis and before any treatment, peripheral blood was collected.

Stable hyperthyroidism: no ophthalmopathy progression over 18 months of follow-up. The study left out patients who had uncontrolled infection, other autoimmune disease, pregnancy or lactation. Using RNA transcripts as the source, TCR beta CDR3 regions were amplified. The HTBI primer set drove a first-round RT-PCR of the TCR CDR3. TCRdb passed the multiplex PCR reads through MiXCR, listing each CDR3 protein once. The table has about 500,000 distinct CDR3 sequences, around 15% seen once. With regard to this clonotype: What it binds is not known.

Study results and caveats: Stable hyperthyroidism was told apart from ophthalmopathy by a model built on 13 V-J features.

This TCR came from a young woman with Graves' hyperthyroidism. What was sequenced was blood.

The CDR3 loop reads CSAAWGAAEQFF. In DNA, the CDR3 is TGCAGTGCTGCCTGGGGGGCCGCTGAGCAGTTCTTC. The chain joins TRBV20-1 to TRBJ2-1; the D gene could be TRBD1 or TRBD2 (6 bases each). CDR1 is DFQATT, CDR2 SNEGSKA, per germline (reference sequence). The V gene lost 5 bases and the J gene lost 9 bases, with 14 bases spanning the gap. This CDR3 is built from 12 residues.